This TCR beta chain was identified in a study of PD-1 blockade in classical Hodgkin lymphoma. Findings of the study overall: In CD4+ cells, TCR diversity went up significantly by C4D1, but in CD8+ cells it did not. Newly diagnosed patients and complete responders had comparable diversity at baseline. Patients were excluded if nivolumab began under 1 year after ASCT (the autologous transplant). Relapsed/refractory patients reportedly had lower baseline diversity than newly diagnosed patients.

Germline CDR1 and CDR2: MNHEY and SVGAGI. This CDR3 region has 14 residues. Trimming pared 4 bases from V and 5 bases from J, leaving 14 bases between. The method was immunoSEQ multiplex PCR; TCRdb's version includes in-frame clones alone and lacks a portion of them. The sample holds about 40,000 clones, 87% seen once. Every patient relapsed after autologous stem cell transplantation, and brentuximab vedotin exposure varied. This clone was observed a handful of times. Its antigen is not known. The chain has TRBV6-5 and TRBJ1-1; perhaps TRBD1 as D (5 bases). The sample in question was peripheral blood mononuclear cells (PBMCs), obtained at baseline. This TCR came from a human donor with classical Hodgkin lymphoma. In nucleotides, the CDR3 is TGTGCCAGCAGTTCCCCTAATCAGGGTACTGAAGCTTTCTTT. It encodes CASSSPNQGTEAFF.